This note documents a single T cell receptor (beta chain) sequence. With 7 bases removed from V and 0 bases from J, the gap between germline ends came to 13 bases. Germline V gene sequence: CDR1 LNHDA, CDR2 SQIVND (reference sequence). This CDR3 spans 15 amino acids. The source of the sample is a study of blood T cell repertoires in COVID-19. The protocol was immunoSEQ multiplex PCR, while the TCRdb copy is restricted to in-frame clones and leaves out a portion. The repertoire consists of approximately 68,000 clones, with around 86% occurring once and the leading ten covering approximately 10%. Sequencing was performed on peripheral blood. This sequence was found in a man aged 70-80 years with active or convalescent COVID-19. This chain links TRBV19 with TRBJ1-5, with TRBD1 as a possible D gene (5 bases). As DNA, the CDR3 is TGTGCCAGTACTACCCGACAGTATAGCAATCAGCCCCAGCATTTT. Its translation: CASTTRQYSNQPQHF.